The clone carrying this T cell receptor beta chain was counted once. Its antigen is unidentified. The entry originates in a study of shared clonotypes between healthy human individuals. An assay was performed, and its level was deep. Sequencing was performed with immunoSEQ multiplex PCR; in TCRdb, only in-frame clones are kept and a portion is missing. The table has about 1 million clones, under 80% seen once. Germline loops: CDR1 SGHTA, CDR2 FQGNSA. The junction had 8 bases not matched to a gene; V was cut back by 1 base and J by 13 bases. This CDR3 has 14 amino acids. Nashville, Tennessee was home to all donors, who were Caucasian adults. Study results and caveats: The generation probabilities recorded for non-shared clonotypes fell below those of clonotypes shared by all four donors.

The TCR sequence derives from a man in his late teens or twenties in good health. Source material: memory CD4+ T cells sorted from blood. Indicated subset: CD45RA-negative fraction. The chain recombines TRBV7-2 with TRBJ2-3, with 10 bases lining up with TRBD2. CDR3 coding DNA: TGTGCCAGCAGCTTAGAAATCCCCGGGACTAGCGAGTATTTT. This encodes CASSLEIPGTSEYF. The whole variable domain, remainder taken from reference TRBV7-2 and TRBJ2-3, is GAGVSQSPSNKVTEKGKDVELRCDPISGHTALYWYRQSLGQGLEFLIYFQGNSAPDKSGLPSDRFSAERTGGSVSTLTIQRTQQEDSAVYLCASSLEIPGTSEYFGPGTRLTVL.